This T cell receptor (beta chain) was documented in a study of T cell changes during pregnancy in multiple sclerosis. V was shortened by 10 bases and J by 0 bases, with 16 bases between the two germline ends. The CDR3 runs to 15 residues. Germline V gene sequence: CDR1 SNHLY, CDR2 FYNNEI. Sequencing used immunoSEQ multiplex PCR; TCRdb keeps in-frame clones, though not all of them. The table shows 56,000 or so clones, with about nine tenths occurring only once. The source of this sequence is a female donor with multiple sclerosis, enrolled in a pregnancy study. The source was peripheral blood, collected after pregnancy. The chain is built from TRBV2 and TRBJ1-3; D is unresolved. As DNA, the CDR3 is TGTGCCACAACCCTGGAGAAGTTCTCTGGAAACACCATATATTTT. Translated: CATTLEKFSGNTIYF. Full variable domain (remainder filled in from reference TRBV2 and TRBJ1-3): EPEVTQTPSHQVTQMGQEVILRCVPISNHLYFYWYRQILGQKVEFLVSFYNNEISEKSEIFDDQFSVERPDGSNFTLKIRSTKLEDSAMYFCATTLEKFSGNTIYFGEGSWLTVV.